This T cell receptor beta chain derives from a study of cytomegalovirus exposure and HLA in healthy donors. Study-level results: Later analysis placed DRB1 highest and HLA-C lowest in TCR association rates, which differed by HLA locus.

Use of 60 Vbeta and 13 Jbeta primers characterized the PCR. Data came from immunoSEQ multiplex PCR; TCRdb stores just in-frame clones and leaves some out. The top ten hold about 3.8% of the sample, which has tens of thousands of clones, 70% to 85% seen once. CDR1 MNHNS and CDR2 SASEGT come from the germline V gene. This CDR3 contains 13 residues. Trimming left V 11 bases short and J 8 bases short, with 19 bases between. Details on this clone: What it binds is unknown.

This sequence joins TRBV6-1 and TRBJ2-1, with D possibly TRBD2 on 6 matching bases. Sequencing input: PBMCs. The receptor comes from a man aged 45-65 years in good health and CMV-seronegative. The CDR3 DNA reads TGTGCCTCTAGGCGGGGCCTGGGGGATGAGCAGTTCTTC. Its translation: CASRRGLGDEQFF.